Listed below are T cell receptor beta chains from one sample, sequenced in a study of monozygotic twins with inflammatory bowel disease. TCRdb reprocessed the 5' RACE reads and stores each CDR3 protein as one record, lacking DNA. Its table records about 380,000 distinct CDR3 sequences. Sequenced material: blood. The receptor source for this set is a human donor with ulcerative colitis or Crohn's disease, or a healthy co-twin of an affected twin (not recorded which). Each CDR3 is given with its conserved first and last residue. The order of the fields is CDR3 protein, V gene, J gene.

CDR3aa: CASSFDRVADTQYF
v_gene: TRBV7-2
j_gene: TRBJ2-3

CDR3aa: CASAAQGLNQFF
v_gene: TRBV6-5
j_gene: TRBJ2-1

CDR3aa: CASSQEGSGGARETQYF
v_gene: TRBV4-2
j_gene: TRBJ2-5

CDR3aa: CASSLGGTAYNEQFF
v_gene: TRBV7-3
j_gene: TRBJ2-1

CDR3aa: CSVEQAPLWVRSGNQPQHF
v_gene: TRBV29-1
j_gene: TRBJ1-5

CDR3aa: CASSQASGGAYEQYF
v_gene: TRBV4-1
j_gene: TRBJ2-7

CDR3aa: CASSLPGQGAKNIQYF
v_gene: TRBV5-1
j_gene: TRBJ2-4

CDR3aa: CATSITGGSYEQYF
v_gene: TRBV15
j_gene: TRBJ2-7

CDR3aa: CSARDKADSYNEQFF
v_gene: TRBV20-1
j_gene: TRBJ2-1

CDR3aa: CSAGFMNTEAFF
v_gene: TRBV20-1
j_gene: TRBJ1-1

CDR3aa: CASSLLGTAFMNTEAFF
v_gene: TRBV28
j_gene: TRBJ1-1

CDR3aa: CASSQDSGGVSYEQYF
v_gene: TRBV4-1
j_gene: TRBJ2-7

CDR3aa: CSARDPASGGDFYEQYF
v_gene: TRBV20-1
j_gene: TRBJ2-7

CDR3aa: CASSSYNDQPQHF
v_gene: TRBV4-1
j_gene: TRBJ1-5

CDR3aa: CASSPVMDSLNTEAFF
v_gene: TRBV18
j_gene: TRBJ1-1

CDR3aa: CASSSRASTDTQYF
v_gene: TRBV6-5
j_gene: TRBJ2-3

CDR3aa: CASSSETGLMNTEAFF
v_gene: TRBV7-9
j_gene: TRBJ1-1

CDR3aa: CSARYQPNTEAFF
v_gene: TRBV20-1
j_gene: TRBJ1-1

CDR3aa: CASSRGTDGTDTQYF
v_gene: TRBV7-3
j_gene: TRBJ2-3

CDR3aa: CASSLGAQSSYEQYF
v_gene: TRBV7-2
j_gene: TRBJ2-7

CDR3aa: CASTPRGRDGYTF
v_gene: TRBV7-8
j_gene: TRBJ1-2

CDR3aa: CSARQGPQPQHF
v_gene: TRBV20-1
j_gene: TRBJ1-5

CDR3aa: CASSLLEISSTGELFF
v_gene: TRBV7-8
j_gene: TRBJ2-2

CDR3aa: CASSNGTGFGLGQPQHF
v_gene: TRBV5-1
j_gene: TRBJ1-5

CDR3aa: CASSTTGGIAYEQYF
v_gene: TRBV11-2
j_gene: TRBJ2-7

CDR3aa: CASSEGWQGLTHEQFF
v_gene: TRBV2
j_gene: TRBJ2-1

CDR3aa: CSAPGTGHGELFF
v_gene: TRBV20-1
j_gene: TRBJ2-2

CDR3aa: CASSLVYSRGSNQPQHF
v_gene: TRBV7-2
j_gene: TRBJ1-5

CDR3aa: CASSPAWGGETQYF
v_gene: TRBV13
j_gene: TRBJ2-5

CDR3aa: CASSPLPGDSNSPLHF
v_gene: TRBV18
j_gene: TRBJ1-6

CDR3aa: CASLPGTGVGELFF
v_gene: TRBV6-1
j_gene: TRBJ2-2

CDR3aa: CASSLVAPDTQYF
v_gene: TRBV5-6
j_gene: TRBJ2-3

CDR3aa: CASSVTGPYNEQFF
v_gene: TRBV19
j_gene: TRBJ2-1